This entry is about one T cell receptor (beta chain). The target antigen is unknown. In total, each donor contributed a single heparinised blood draw that averaged roughly 100 mL. Sorting with CD45RO/CCR7/CD25/CD127/CD95/CD27 yielded naive, central memory, regulatory and stem-like memory CD4+ cells. The CDR3 is 14 amino acids. Trimming left V 0 bases short and J 5 bases short, with 11 bases between. Germline values: CDR1 SGHRS, CDR2 YFSETQ. The sequenced template was cDNA made from the entire isolated RNA. Using immunoSEQ multiplex PCR, the repertoire was profiled, and TCRdb retains in-frame clones only, with some absent. The sample gives around 690,000 clones, about an eighth of which show up once; more than 0.095% is in the top ten. This sample stems from a study of beta chain features in type 1 diabetes. General observations from the study: Overrepresentation of cells with high TCR expression could result from cDNA sequencing. People with Type 1 diabetes carried modestly yet significantly shorter TCRB CDR3s in all four CD4+ subsets.

This sequence originates from a man aged 25 to 40 with type 1 diabetes. Sample: naive CD4+ T cells from blood. The chain links TRBV5-1 to TRBJ2-5; D ambiguous. The chain's CDR3 is CASSLEASKETQYF. The CDR3 DNA reads as TGCGCCAGCAGCTTGGAGGCGTCGAAGGAGACCCAGTACTTC. The whole variable domain, filled in from reference TRBV5-1 and TRBJ2-5, reads KAGVTQTPRYLIKTRGQQVTLSCSPISGHRSVSWYQQTPGQGLQFLFEYFSETQRNKGNFPGRFSGRQFSNSRSEMNVSTLELGDSALYLCASSLEASKETQYFGPGTRLLVL.